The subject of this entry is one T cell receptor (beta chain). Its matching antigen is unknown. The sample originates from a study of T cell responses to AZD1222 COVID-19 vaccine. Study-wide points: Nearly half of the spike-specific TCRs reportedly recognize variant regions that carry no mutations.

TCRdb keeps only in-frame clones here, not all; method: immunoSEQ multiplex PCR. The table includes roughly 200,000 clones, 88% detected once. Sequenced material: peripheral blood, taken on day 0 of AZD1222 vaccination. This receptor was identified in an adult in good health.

The CDR3 region has the DNA TGTGCCAGCAGGCCAGGGTTCTCAACTAATGAAAAACTGTTTTTT. Translation gives CASRPGFSTNEKLFF. V and J are TRBV7-8 and TRBJ1-4, with D maybe TRBD1 (5 bases). Germline CDR1 SGHVS, CDR2 FQNEAQ. With 6 bases removed from V and 0 bases from J, the gap between germline ends came to 11 bases. The CDR3 covers 15 residues.